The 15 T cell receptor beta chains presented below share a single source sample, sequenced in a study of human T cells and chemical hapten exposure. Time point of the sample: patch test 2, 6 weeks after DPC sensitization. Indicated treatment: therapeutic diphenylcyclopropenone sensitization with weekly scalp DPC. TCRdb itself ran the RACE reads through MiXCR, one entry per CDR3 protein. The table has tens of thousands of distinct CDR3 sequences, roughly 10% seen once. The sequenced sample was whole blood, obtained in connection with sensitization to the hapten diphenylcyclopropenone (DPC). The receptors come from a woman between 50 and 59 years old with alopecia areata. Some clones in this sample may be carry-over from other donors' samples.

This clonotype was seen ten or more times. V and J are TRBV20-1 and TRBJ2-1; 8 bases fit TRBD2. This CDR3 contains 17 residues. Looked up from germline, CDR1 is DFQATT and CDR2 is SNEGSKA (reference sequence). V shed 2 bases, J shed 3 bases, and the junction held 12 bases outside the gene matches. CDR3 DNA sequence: TGCAGTGCTAGAAAGATTGGGAGCGGGAGCCTCTACAATGAGCAGTTCTTC. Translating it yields CSARKIGSGSLYNEQFF.

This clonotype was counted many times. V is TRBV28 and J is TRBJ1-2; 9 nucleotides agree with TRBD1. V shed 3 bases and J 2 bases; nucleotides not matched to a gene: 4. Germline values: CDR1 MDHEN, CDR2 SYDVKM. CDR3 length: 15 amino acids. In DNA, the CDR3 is TGTGCCAGCAGTTTTCCGGACAGGGGAAACTATGGCTACACCTTC. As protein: CASSFPDRGNYGYTF.

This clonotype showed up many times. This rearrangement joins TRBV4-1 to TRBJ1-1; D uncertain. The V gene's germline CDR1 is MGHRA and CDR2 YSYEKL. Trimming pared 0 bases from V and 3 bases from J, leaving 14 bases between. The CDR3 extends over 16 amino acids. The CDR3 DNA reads TGCGCCAGCAGCCAAGATCGGATGACCGCGTACACTGAAGCTTTCTTT. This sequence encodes CASSQDRMTAYTEAFF.

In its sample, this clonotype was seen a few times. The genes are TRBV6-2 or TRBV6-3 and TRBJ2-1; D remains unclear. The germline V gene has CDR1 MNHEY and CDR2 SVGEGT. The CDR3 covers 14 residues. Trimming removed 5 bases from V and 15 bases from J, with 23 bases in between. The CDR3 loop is CASSPSSPRAPLFF. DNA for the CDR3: TGTGCCAGCAGTCCCTCATCTCCCCGGGCGCCACTGTTCTTC.

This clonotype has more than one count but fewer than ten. The CDR3 loop reads CASSRLELMNTGELFF. The CDR3 nucleotides read TGCGCCAGCAGTCGACTGGAACTTATGAACACCGGGGAGCTGTTTTTT. V gene TRBV23-1 combines with J gene TRBJ2-2; D uncertain. TRBV23-1 is reported as an ORF; its role is uncertain. V lost 4 bases and J lost 1, with 13 bases in between. The CDR3 sequence is 16 residues long.

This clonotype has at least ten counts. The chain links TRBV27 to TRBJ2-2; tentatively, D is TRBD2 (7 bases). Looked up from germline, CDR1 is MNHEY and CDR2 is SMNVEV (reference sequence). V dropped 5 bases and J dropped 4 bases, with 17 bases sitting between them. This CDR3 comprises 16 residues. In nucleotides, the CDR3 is TGTGCCAGCAGTCCGCAGGGGCAGCGGGGCACCGGGGAGCTGTTTTTT. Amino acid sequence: CASSPQGQRGTGELFF.

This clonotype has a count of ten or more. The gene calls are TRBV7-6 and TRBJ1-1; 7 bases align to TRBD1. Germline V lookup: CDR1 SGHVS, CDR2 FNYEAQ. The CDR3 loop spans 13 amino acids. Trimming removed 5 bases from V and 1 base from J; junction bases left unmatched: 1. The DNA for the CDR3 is TGTGCCAGCAGCCGACAGGGGAACACTGAAGCTTTCTTT. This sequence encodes CASSRQGNTEAFF.

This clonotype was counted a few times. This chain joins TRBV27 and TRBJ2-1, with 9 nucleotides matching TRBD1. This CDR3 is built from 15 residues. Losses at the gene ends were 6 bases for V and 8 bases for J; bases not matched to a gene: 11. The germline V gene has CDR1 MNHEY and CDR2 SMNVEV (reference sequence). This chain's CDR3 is CASRPAGTGSDEQFF. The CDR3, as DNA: TGTGCCAGCAGGCCCGCCGGGACAGGGTCGGATGAGCAGTTCTTC.

The CDR3 spells CALGGDNEQFF. DNA for the CDR3: TGTGCCCTGGGGGGGGACAATGAGCAGTTCTTC. The chain links TRBV21-1 to TRBJ2-1; TRBD1, the D gene given by the table, was not confirmed from the DNA. TRBV21-1 is marked as a pseudogene. The CDR3 is 11 amino acids.

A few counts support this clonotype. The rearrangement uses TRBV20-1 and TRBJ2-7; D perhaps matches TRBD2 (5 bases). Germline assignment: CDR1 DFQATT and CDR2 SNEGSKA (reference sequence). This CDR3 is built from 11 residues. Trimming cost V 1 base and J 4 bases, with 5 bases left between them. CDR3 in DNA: TGCAGTGCTAGAGGCGGGTACGAGCAGTACTTC. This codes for CSARGGYEQYF.

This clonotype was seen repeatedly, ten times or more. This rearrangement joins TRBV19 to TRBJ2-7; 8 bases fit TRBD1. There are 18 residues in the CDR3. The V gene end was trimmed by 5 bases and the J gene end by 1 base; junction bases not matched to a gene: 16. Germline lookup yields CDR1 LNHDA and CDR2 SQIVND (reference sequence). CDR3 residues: CASSQTPTGAKISYEQYF. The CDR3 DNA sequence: TGTGCCAGTAGTCAAACACCGACAGGGGCCAAGATTTCCTACGAGCAGTACTTC.

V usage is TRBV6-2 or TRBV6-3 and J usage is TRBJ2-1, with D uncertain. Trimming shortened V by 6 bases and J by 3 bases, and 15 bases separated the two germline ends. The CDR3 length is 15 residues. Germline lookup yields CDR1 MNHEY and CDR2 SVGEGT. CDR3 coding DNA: TGTGCCAGCAGCCTCCGGTTCAAGATCTACAATGAGCAGTTCTTC. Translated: CASSLRFKIYNEQFF.

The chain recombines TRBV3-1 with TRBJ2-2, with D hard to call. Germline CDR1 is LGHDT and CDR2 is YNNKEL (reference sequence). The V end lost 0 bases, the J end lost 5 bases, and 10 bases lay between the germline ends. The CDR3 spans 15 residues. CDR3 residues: CASSQDSRRTGELFF. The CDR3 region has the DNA TGTGCCAGCAGCCAAGATTCGCGACGGACCGGGGAGCTGTTTTTT.

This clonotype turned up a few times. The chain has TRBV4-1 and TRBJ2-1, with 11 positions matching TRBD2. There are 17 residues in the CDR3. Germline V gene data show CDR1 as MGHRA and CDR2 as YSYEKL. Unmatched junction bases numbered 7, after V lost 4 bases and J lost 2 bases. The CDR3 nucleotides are TGCGCCAGCAGCCCCTCATTAGCGGGAGGGCCCTACAATGAGCAGTTCTTC. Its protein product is CASSPSLAGGPYNEQFF.

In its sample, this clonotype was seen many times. CDR3 coding DNA: TGTGCCAGCGGTGACAGGACTGGCTCTGGGGCCAACGTCCTGACTTTC. It yields the protein CASGDRTGSGANVLTF. The chain links TRBV27 to TRBJ2-6, with a tentative D call TRBD1 (6 bases). The CDR3 is 16 residues long. Germline loops: CDR1 MNHEY, CDR2 SMNVEV (reference sequence). V was shortened by 8 bases and J by 0 bases, with 14 bases between the two germline ends.